These 17 T cell receptor beta chains share one sample of origin, sequenced in a study of cytomegalovirus exposure and HLA in healthy donors. The PCR had 60 Vbeta and 13 Jbeta primers. The assay was immunoSEQ multiplex PCR, and TCRdb's table has in-frame clones only and misses some. The sample yields some 180,000 clones, approximately 12% seen once. The sequencing sample was made of PBMCs. These receptors originate from a man in his fifties in good health and CMV-seropositive.

This clone was picked up a small number of times. The chain uses TRBV9 and TRBJ1-2; the match to TRBD1 covers 8 bases. Looked up from germline, CDR1 is SGDLS and CDR2 is YYNGEE. V was pared by 3 bases and J by 8 bases, with 12 bases of the junction left unmatched. The CDR3 runs to 15 residues. CDR3 residues: CASSASTGARLGYTF. In DNA, the CDR3 is TGTGCCAGCAGCGCATCGACAGGGGCCCGGTTAGGCTACACCTTC.

This clone was found a few times. The genes are TRBV5-1 and TRBJ2-7; TRBD1 aligns across 8 bases. The junction had 2 bases not matched to a gene; V was cut back by 3 bases and J by 0 bases. CDR3 length: 14 amino acids. CDR1 and CDR2 (germline): SGHRS, YFSETQ. CDR3 amino acids: CASSSGQGSYEQYF. The CDR3 region has the DNA TGCGCCAGCAGCTCCGGACAGGGCTCCTACGAGCAGTACTTC.

This clone appeared a few times. V gene TRBV5-1 combines with J gene TRBJ1-5, with 8 nucleotides matching TRBD1. The CDR3 contains 17 residues. V lost 3 bases to trimming and J lost 0 bases; unmatched junction nucleotides: 8. Per germline, CDR1 SGHRS and CDR2 YFSETQ. CDR3 nucleotide sequence: TGCGCCAGCAGCTCGGGGACAGGACCTTATAGCAATCAGCCCCAGCATTTT. Its protein is CASSSGTGPYSNQPQHF.

This chain connects TRBV5-1 to TRBJ2-1; 12 nucleotides align to TRBD2. The CDR3 consists of 20 residues. Trimming removed 2 bases from V and 0 bases from J; junction bases left unmatched: 12. Germline CDR1 SGHRS, CDR2 YFSETQ. In nucleotides, the CDR3 is TGCGCCAGCAGCTTTCATCCCGGACTAGCGGGGCAGAGCTCCTACAATGAGCAGTTCTTC. It is translated as CASSFHPGLAGQSSYNEQFF.

The sample holds a few counts of this clone. The chain joins TRBV19 to TRBJ2-1; 14 bases line up with TRBD2. Germline V gives CDR1 LNHDA, CDR2 SQIVND (reference sequence). The CDR3 length is 18 residues. The V gene end was trimmed by 5 bases and the J gene end by 7 bases; junction bases not matched to a gene: 13. CDR3 amino acids: CASSSTSGGAGVTNEQFF. CDR3 nucleotides: TGTGCCAGTAGTTCGACTAGCGGGGGGGCCGGAGTAACGAATGAGCAGTTCTTC.

This chain connects TRBV11-2 to TRBJ2-3; 11 nucleotides align to TRBD2. CDR1 is SGHAT and CDR2 is FQNNGV in the germline V gene. This CDR3 spans 16 amino acids. V gave up 3 bases and J gave up 2 bases; unmatched junction bases: 4. The CDR3 loop is CASSLLGLAVTDTQYF. The CDR3 bases are TGTGCCAGCAGCTTGCTGGGACTAGCGGTCACAGATACGCAGTATTTT.

The CDR3 spells CASSPPRTGGLYPNQPQHF. The CDR3 bases are TGTGCCAGTAGTCCCCCCCGAACAGGGGGCCTCTACCCCAATCAGCCCCAGCATTTT. The V and J genes are TRBV19 and TRBJ1-5, with 9 bases matching TRBD1. The length of the CDR3 is 19 residues. V dropped 5 bases and J dropped 3; count of bases not matched to a gene: 17. The V gene's germline CDR1 is LNHDA and CDR2 SQIVND (reference sequence). Together with reference TRBV19 and TRBJ1-5, the CDR3 gives the full variable domain: DGGITQSPKYLFRKEGQNVTLSCEQNLNHDAMYWYRQDPGQGLRLIYYSQIVNDFQKGDIAEGYSVSREKKESFPLTVTSAQKNPTAFYLCASSPPRTGGLYPNQPQHFGDGTRLSIL.

This clone was seen a few times. The chain recombines TRBV7-9 with TRBJ2-3; 7 bases agree with TRBD1. The CDR3 runs 14 residues. Germline-derived CDR1 and CDR2 are SEHNR and FQNEAQ (reference sequence). After removal of 5 bases from V and 3 bases from J, the junction contained 5 bases not matched to a gene. CDR3 in amino acids: CASSTQGSTDTQYF. CDR3 sequence (DNA): TGTGCCAGCAGCACACAGGGGTCGACAGATACGCAGTATTTT.

This clone showed up just a few times. V is TRBV6-6 and J is TRBJ2-1; 7 nucleotides align to TRBD1. The CDR3 runs 15 residues. The V and J ends lost 4 bases and 4 bases, in that order; junction bases with no gene match: 7. Germline V lookup: CDR1 MNHNY, CDR2 SVGAGI (reference sequence). The CDR3 region has the DNA TGTGCCAGCAGTTCCTCGGGACAGCATTACAATGAGCAGTTCTTC. Protein sequence: CASSSSGQHYNEQFF.

This clone was detected only a few times. The chain is built from TRBV6-5 and TRBJ1-1; D not certain. CDR1 is MNHEY and CDR2 is SVGAGI in the germline V gene. V was shortened by 2 bases and J by 12 bases, with 10 bases between the two germline ends. The CDR3 sequence is 11 residues long. The CDR3: CASSYLGGTFF. CDR3 coding DNA: TGTGCCAGCAGTTACCTAGGAGGGACTTTCTTT.

This clone was counted between two and nine times. The chain joins TRBV28 to TRBJ1-1, with D unresolved. Germline V gene sequence: CDR1 MDHEN, CDR2 SYDVKM. The CDR3 loop spans 16 amino acids. Trimming took off 6 bases at V and 4 bases at J, with 21 bases between the two ends. The CDR3: CASRPPLGVGGTEAFF. Written as DNA, the CDR3 is TGTGCCAGCAGACCTCCCCTCGGGGTTGGTGGCACTGAAGCTTTCTTT.

This clone was counted a few times. The chain uses TRBV5-4 and TRBJ2-1, with TRBD1 as a possible D gene (6 bases). Trimming took 2 bases from V and 1 from J, leaving 13 bases between them. Germline assignment: CDR1 SGHNT and CDR2 YYREEE (reference sequence). This CDR3 spans 16 amino acids. The CDR3 region has the DNA TGTGCCAGCAGCTTACTACAGGGAAGATCCTACAATGAGCAGTTCTTC. Protein sequence: CASSLLQGRSYNEQFF.

The rearrangement joins TRBV2 to TRBJ1-6, with D unresolved. The CDR3 loop spans 15 amino acids. Trimming took off 1 base at V and 4 bases at J, with 8 bases between the two ends. Germline V lookup: CDR1 SNHLY, CDR2 FYNNEI. CDR3 DNA sequence: TGTGCCAGCAGTGAAGTGGCCGATTATAATTCACCCCTCCACTTT. As protein: CASSEVADYNSPLHF.

The V and J genes are TRBV30 and TRBJ1-1; D is undetermined. Germline CDR1 reads GTSNPN; CDR2 reads SVGIG (reference sequence). The CDR3 totals 16 residues. The germline V and J ends were trimmed by 0 bases and 1 base, with 15 bases remaining between them. For the CDR3, the DNA is TGTGCCTGGAGTGTAGATCGAGGGAGAAGGAACACTGAAGCTTTCTTT. It codes for CAWSVDRGRRNTEAFF.

The chain joins TRBV28 to TRBJ1-4; D not resolved. V was shortened by 4 bases and J by 8 bases, with 8 bases between the two germline ends. Germline-derived CDR1 and CDR2 are MDHEN and SYDVKM. This CDR3 has 12 residues. The CDR3 is CASSSQVEKLFF. The CDR3 nucleotides are TGTGCCAGCAGTTCCCAGGTGGAAAAACTGTTTTTT.

This clone has a handful of counts. The rearrangement joins TRBV7-2 to TRBJ1-5; the D gene is possibly TRBD1 (5 bases). Per the germline V gene, CDR1 is SGHTA and CDR2 is FQGNSA. V lost 1 base and J 9 bases, leaving 13 bases between the germline ends. The CDR3 spans 14 residues. The CDR3 DNA reads TGTGCCAGCAGCTTAGGGACAAGATATCGGCCCCAGCATTTT. This translates into CASSLGTRYRPQHF.

J is TRBJ2-7 and V is TRBV5-1; tentative D call: TRBD2 (5 bases). The CDR3 loop spans 12 amino acids. Trimming pared 2 bases from V and 7 bases from J, leaving 10 bases between. Looked up from germline, CDR1 is SGHRS and CDR2 is YFSETQ. The CDR3 sequence: CASSFDGEEQYF. In DNA, the CDR3 is TGCGCCAGCAGCTTCGACGGGGAAGAGCAGTACTTC.